This T cell receptor beta chain was retrieved from a study of vaccination effects on CD4 cells after COVID-19. Concerning this clone: Its antigen is not known.

With the ViraFEST assay, the study expanded antigen-specific CD4+ T cells using viral peptide pools, then sequenced them. On approximately day 9 of culture, CD4+ T cells were separated out. Two-dose BNT162b2 or mRNA-1273 vaccination was given to participants. This table comes from immunoSEQ multiplex PCR, and its TCRdb copy is limited to in-frame clones, with some not included. The table has approximately 26,000 clones, 60% to 80% seen once; the top ten hold under 7%. The ends lost 11 bases at V and 1 base at J; junction bases unmatched: 5. From germline, CDR1 is MNHEY and CDR2 SVGAGI. This CDR3 is built from 14 residues.

This sample comprised CD4+ T cells from PBMCs cultured with SARS-CoV-2 spike peptides, obtained after COVID-19 vaccination. The V and J genes are TRBV6-5 and TRBJ2-1, with 10 bases fitting TRBD1. The sequence came from a human donor who received a COVID-19 vaccine. Some clones in this sample may be carry-over from other donors' samples. The DNA of the CDR3 is TGTGCCGGGGGACAGGGGTTATCCTACAATGAGCAGTTCTTC. This translates into CAGGQGLSYNEQFF.